These 27 T cell receptor beta chains originate from one sample sequenced in a study of cytomegalovirus exposure and HLA in healthy donors. The PCR made use of 60 Vbeta and 13 Jbeta primers. Data came from immunoSEQ multiplex PCR; TCRdb stores just in-frame clones and leaves some out. The sample has under 200,000 clones; around 85% are singletons. The sample consisted of PBMCs. The receptors derive from a man aged 18 to 29 in good health and CMV-seropositive.

The chain carries TRBV6-1 and TRBJ2-5; 14 bases agree with TRBD2. J gave up 3 bases and V 4 bases, and 10 bases lay outside the gene matches. CDR3 length: 18 amino acids. From germline, CDR1 is MNHNS and CDR2 SASEGT. DNA of the CDR3: TGTGCCAGCAGTGCCATGACTAGCGGGGGGGTAATAAAAGAGACCCAGTACTTC. Amino acids: CASSAMTSGGVIKETQYF.

This chain uses TRBV7-9 with TRBJ2-3, with D possibly being TRBD1 (5 bases). This CDR3 has 16 amino acids. The V and J ends lost 0 bases and 1 base respectively, with 11 bases between them. Germline assignment: CDR1 SEHNR and CDR2 FQNEAQ (reference sequence). As DNA, the CDR3 is TGTGCCAGCAGCTTAGCTAGCAGGGCTGGCACAGATACGCAGTATTTT. This sequence encodes CASSLASRAGTDTQYF.

The rearrangement joins TRBV6-1 to TRBJ2-7; the match to TRBD1 covers 10 bases. V was pared by 6 bases and J by 4 bases, with 9 bases of the junction left unmatched. This CDR3 has 15 amino acids. Looked up from germline, CDR1 is MNHNS and CDR2 is SASEGT. The CDR3 bases are TGTGCCAGCAGACAAACCGGGACAGGGGTATACGAGCAGTACTTC. Its translation: CASRQTGTGVYEQYF.

The chain uses TRBV5-1 and TRBJ2-7, with 8 bases aligning to TRBD2. Germline V gene sequence: CDR1 SGHRS, CDR2 YFSETQ. Unmatched junction bases numbered 6, after V lost 0 bases and J lost 1 base. The CDR3 is 16 amino acids. CDR3 region: CASSLDSGGVSYEQYF. The CDR3 DNA is TGCGCCAGCAGCTTGGATTCCGGGGGGGTGTCCTACGAGCAGTACTTC.

The chain recombines TRBV2 with TRBJ2-7, with D possibly being TRBD2 (5 bases). The CDR3 covers 14 residues. V was shortened by 4 bases and J by 3 bases, with 13 bases between the two germline ends. In germline, CDR1 is SNHLY, CDR2 FYNNEI. CDR3 region: CASSGRDAYYEQYF. CDR3 coding DNA: TGTGCCAGCAGTGGTCGGGATGCCTACTACGAGCAGTACTTC.

The chain recombines TRBV6-5 with TRBJ2-5; 9 nucleotides agree with TRBD2. V dropped 7 bases and J dropped 5; count of bases not matched to a gene: 11. The CDR3 length is 15 residues. The germline gives CDR1 MNHEY, CDR2 SVGAGI. CDR3 region: CASTTLAGLIETQYF. The CDR3 DNA reads as TGTGCCAGCACTACCCTAGCGGGGCTGATCGAGACCCAGTACTTC.

The chain uses TRBV6-5 and TRBJ2-5; TRBD2 might be the D (5 bases). The germline V gene encodes CDR1 MNHEY and CDR2 SVGAGI. The CDR3 is made up of 11 amino acids. Trimming took off 2 bases at V and 7 bases at J, with 5 bases between the two ends. CDR3 sequence: CASSYGGTQYF. The CDR3 nucleotides read TGTGCCAGCAGTTACGGAGGGACCCAGTACTTC.

V gene TRBV25-1 combines with J gene TRBJ2-5, with 12 bases that match TRBD1. Germline V CDR1 and CDR2: MGHDK, SYGVNS. The V and J ends lost 3 bases and 4 bases, in that order; junction bases with no gene match: 9. The CDR3 is 17 amino acids. DNA of the CDR3: TGTGCCAGCAGTGAGGGGACAGGGGGCAGAACAAGAGAGACCCAGTACTTC. Encoded protein: CASSEGTGGRTRETQYF.

The J gene is TRBJ1-2, the V gene TRBV7-9, with a weak D call TRBD1 (6 bases). Trimming removed 5 bases at V and 0 bases at J, with 13 bases between. This CDR3 has 15 residues. Germline loops: CDR1 SEHNR, CDR2 FQNEAQ (reference sequence). The CDR3 coding sequence is TGTGCCAGCAGCCACCGGACAGACCCTAACTATGGCTACACCTTC. This codes for CASSHRTDPNYGYTF.

This clone was observed a few times. V and J are TRBV5-1 and TRBJ1-4, with D possibly matching TRBD1 (5 bases). The CDR3 consists of 15 residues. Germline CDR1 reads SGHRS; CDR2 reads YFSETQ. Trimming pared 1 base from V and 2 bases from J, leaving 9 bases between. The CDR3 sequence is CASSLWEGTNEKLFF. As DNA, the CDR3 is TGCGCCAGCAGCTTGTGGGAGGGGACTAATGAAAAACTGTTTTTT.

The chain links TRBV7-6 to TRBJ2-5; TRBD1 matches 7 bases. V dropped 5 bases and J dropped 1; count of bases not matched to a gene: 4. The CDR3 extends over 14 amino acids. Germline V CDR1 and CDR2: SGHVS, FNYEAQ. CDR3 residues: CASSQGQIQETQYF. The CDR3 DNA reads as TGTGCCAGCAGCCAGGGACAGATCCAAGAGACCCAGTACTTC.

CDR3 DNA sequence: TGTGCCTGGGAACTAGCGGGGGGTTCCTACGAGCAGTACTTC. It codes for CAWELAGGSYEQYF. The gene calls are TRBV30 and TRBJ2-7; 12 bases agree with TRBD2. This CDR3 contains 14 residues. The V segment lost 5 bases and the J segment 1 base; nucleotides outside the gene matches: 3. In germline, CDR1 is GTSNPN, CDR2 SVGIG (reference sequence).

This clone was detected only a few times. This chain uses TRBV18 with TRBJ1-1, with D perhaps TRBD1 (6 bases). Trimming removed 3 bases from V and 7 bases from J, with 12 bases in between. Germline loops: CDR1 KGHSH, CDR2 LQKENI. The CDR3 covers 13 residues. The CDR3 region is CASSPLTDSEAFF. CDR3 coding DNA: TGTGCCAGCTCACCCCTTACGGACAGTGAAGCTTTCTTT.

The chain carries TRBV30 and TRBJ2-7; D is possibly TRBD1 (5 bases). The CDR3 loop spans 12 amino acids. Germline values: CDR1 GTSNPN, CDR2 SVGIG (reference sequence). Trimming stripped 4 bases from V and 0 bases from J, with 7 bases between. CDR3 nucleotides: TGTGCCTGGAACCAGGGCTCCTACGAGCAGTACTTC. Its protein product is CAWNQGSYEQYF.

V gene TRBV7-7 combines with J gene TRBJ2-1, with D tentatively TRBD2 (6 bases). This CDR3 contains 15 residues. Germline V gene lookup returns CDR1 SSHAT and CDR2 FNYEAQ (reference sequence). Trimming took off 5 bases at V and 1 base at J, with 12 bases between the two ends. This CDR3 reads CASSPLAGSYNEQFF. In nucleotides, the CDR3 is TGTGCCAGCAGCCCCCTGGCGGGGTCCTACAATGAGCAGTTCTTC. The whole variable domain, filled in from reference TRBV7-7 and TRBJ2-1, reads GAGVSQSPRYKVTKRGQDVTLRCDPISSHATLYWYQQALGQGPEFLTYFNYEAQPDKSGLPSDRFSAERPEGSISTLTIQRTEQRDSAMYRCASSPLAGSYNEQFFGPGTRLTVL.

This rearrangement joins TRBV18 to TRBJ1-3; the match to TRBD1 covers 11 bases. After removal of 3 bases from V and 3 bases from J, the junction contained 4 bases not matched to a gene. This CDR3 is built from 16 residues. From germline, CDR1 is KGHSH and CDR2 LQKENI. In DNA, the CDR3 is TGTGCCAGCTCACCCGGGACAGGGGGTAGTGGAAACACCATATATTTT. Its translation is CASSPGTGGSGNTIYF. The whole variable domain, filled in from reference TRBV18 and TRBJ1-3, reads NAGVMQNPRHLVRRRGQEARLRCSPMKGHSHVYWYRQLPEEGLKFMVYLQKENIIDESGMPKERFSAEFPKEGPSILRIQQVVRGDSAAYFCASSPGTGGSGNTIYFGEGSWLTVV.

V gene TRBV27 combines with J gene TRBJ1-6; TRBD1 aligns across 11 bases. Per germline, CDR1 MNHEY and CDR2 SMNVEV (reference sequence). J gave up 10 bases and V 6 bases, and 8 bases lay outside the gene matches. The CDR3 loop spans 15 amino acids. CDR3 coding DNA: TGTGCCAGCAGCCTAACCCGGGACAGGGGGTCACCCCTCCACTTT. Translated, it gives CASSLTRDRGSPLHF.

This chain joins TRBV4-2 and TRBJ2-1, with TRBD2 as a possible D gene (7 bases). The V end was cut by 0 bases, the J end by 2 bases, with 11 bases between. Germline lookup yields CDR1 LGHNA and CDR2 YNFKEQ. CDR3 length: 16 residues. The CDR3 region is CASSQDGGGPYNEQFF. In nucleotides, the CDR3 is TGTGCCAGCAGCCAAGATGGGGGGGGGCCCTACAATGAGCAGTTCTTC.

The V call is TRBV30, the J call TRBJ2-1; 13 nucleotides match TRBD2. Per the germline V gene, CDR1 is GTSNPN and CDR2 is SVGIG (reference sequence). The CDR3 consists of 15 residues. J gave up 10 bases and V 3 bases, and 9 bases lay outside the gene matches. The CDR3 region has the DNA TGTGCCTGGAGGGGGGGGACTAGCGGGGATTTCGAGCAGTTCTTC. Its protein is CAWRGGTSGDFEQFF.

V is TRBV5-4 and J is TRBJ1-6, with D possibly TRBD1 on 5 matching bases. The CDR3 has 13 residues. In germline, CDR1 is SGHNT, CDR2 YYREEE (reference sequence). V was clipped by 5 bases and J by 7 bases, with 10 bases between them. This CDR3 reads CASSPDSNSPLHF. CDR3 DNA: TGTGCCAGCAGTCCAGACAGCAATTCACCCCTCCACTTT.

This clone was found a few times. The chain joins TRBV7-6 to TRBJ1-4, with D unclear. The CDR3 length is 12 residues. Germline V gives CDR1 SGHVS, CDR2 FNYEAQ. V lost 2 bases and J 8 bases, leaving 6 bases between the germline ends. The CDR3: CASSLRGEKLFF. CDR3 coding DNA: TGTGCCAGCAGCTTAAGAGGCGAAAAACTGTTTTTT.

This sequence joins TRBV2 and TRBJ2-1; the D is unclear. CDR1 is SNHLY and CDR2 is FYNNEI in the germline V gene. Trimming took off 4 bases at V and 6 bases at J, with 19 bases between the two ends. CDR3 length equals 16 residues. The CDR3 bases are TGTGCCAGCAGTGCTGCGTGGTACTCCCCATCCAATGAGCAGTTCTTC. Translating it yields CASSAAWYSPSNEQFF.

This clone was seen more than once but under ten times. J is TRBJ1-4 and V is TRBV30, with 10 bases identical to TRBD1. The CDR3 has 14 residues. The germline gives CDR1 GTSNPN, CDR2 SVGIG (reference sequence). V gave up 6 bases and J gave up 8 bases; unmatched junction bases: 9. The CDR3 sequence is CACPIRTGGEKLFF. As DNA, the CDR3 is TGTGCCTGCCCCATCCGGACAGGGGGGGAAAAACTGTTTTTT.

For this clone: The final CDR3 position lacks the conserved phenylalanine or tryptophan, pointing to a likely read error. It is unclear where the CDR3 begins or ends on the DNA, so no DNA is shown, and the CDR3 is as TCRdb lists it. This chain connects TRBV15 to TRBJ2-7; the table names TRBD1, a call not compared with the DNA. Per germline, CDR1 LNHNV and CDR2 YYDKDF (reference sequence). The CDR3 has 13 residues if both end residues are counted. CDR3 amino acids: CATSRAPSYDLDI.

The CDR3 loop reads CASPEGVVSNQPQHF. CDR3 in DNA: TGTGCCAGCCCCGAGGGGGTAGTCAGCAATCAGCCCCAGCATTTT. J is TRBJ1-5 and V is TRBV6-1; D perhaps matches TRBD1 (6 bases). Germline lookup yields CDR1 MNHNS and CDR2 SASEGT. The CDR3 loop spans 15 amino acids. Deletions cut 8 bases from V and 1 base from J, with 15 bases between.

The genes are TRBV10-1 and TRBJ2-2; a possible D gene is TRBD1 (6 bases). This CDR3 is built from 12 residues. V was trimmed by 10 bases and J by 2 bases, leaving 8 bases between them. In germline, CDR1 is WNHNN, CDR2 SYGVQD (reference sequence). CDR3 protein: CATQGNTGELFF. The CDR3 nucleotides are TGCGCCACACAGGGAAACACCGGGGAGCTGTTTTTT.

This sequence joins TRBV29-1 and TRBJ2-5; 9 nucleotides align to TRBD1. The J call may be in error: the DNA end matches TRBJ2-7 better. CDR3 size: 14 residues. Germline V gene sequence: CDR1 SQVTM, CDR2 ANQGSEA. In DNA form, the CDR3 reads TGCAGCGTTGGGGGGGACAGGGACCATTACGAGCAGTACTTC. This codes for CSVGGDRDHYEQYF.